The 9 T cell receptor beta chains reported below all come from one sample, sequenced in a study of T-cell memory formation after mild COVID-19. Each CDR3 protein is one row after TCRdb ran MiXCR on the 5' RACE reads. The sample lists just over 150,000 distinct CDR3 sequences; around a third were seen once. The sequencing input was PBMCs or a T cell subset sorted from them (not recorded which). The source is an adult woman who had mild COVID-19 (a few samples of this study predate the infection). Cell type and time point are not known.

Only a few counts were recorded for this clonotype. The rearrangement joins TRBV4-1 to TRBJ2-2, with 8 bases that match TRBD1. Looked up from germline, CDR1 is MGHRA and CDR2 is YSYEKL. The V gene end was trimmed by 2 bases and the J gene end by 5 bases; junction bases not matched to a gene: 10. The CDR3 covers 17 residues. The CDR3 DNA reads TGCGCCAGCAGCCAACCTGGACAGGGAAAGGAAACCGGGGAGCTGTTTTTT. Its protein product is CASSQPGQGKETGELFF.

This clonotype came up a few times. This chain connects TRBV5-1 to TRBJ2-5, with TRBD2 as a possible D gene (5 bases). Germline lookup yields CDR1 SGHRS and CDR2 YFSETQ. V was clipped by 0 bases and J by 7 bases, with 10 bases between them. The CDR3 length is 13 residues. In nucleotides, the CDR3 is TGCGCCAGCAGCTTGGCCGGGGAAGGGACCCAGTACTTC. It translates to CASSLAGEGTQYF.

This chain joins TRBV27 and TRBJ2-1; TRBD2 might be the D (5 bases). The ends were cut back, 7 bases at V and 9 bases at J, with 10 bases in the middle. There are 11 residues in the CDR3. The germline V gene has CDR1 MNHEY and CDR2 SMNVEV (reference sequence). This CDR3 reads CASTLGVEQFF. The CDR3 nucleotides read TGTGCCAGCACCCTCGGGGTTGAGCAGTTCTTC.

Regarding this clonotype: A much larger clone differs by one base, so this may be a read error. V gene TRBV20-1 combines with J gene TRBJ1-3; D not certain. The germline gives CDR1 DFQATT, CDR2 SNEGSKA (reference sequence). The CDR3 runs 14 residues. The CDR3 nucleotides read TGCAGTGCTAGAATGGGTTACTCTGTAAACACCATATATTTT. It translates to CSARMGYSVNTIYF.

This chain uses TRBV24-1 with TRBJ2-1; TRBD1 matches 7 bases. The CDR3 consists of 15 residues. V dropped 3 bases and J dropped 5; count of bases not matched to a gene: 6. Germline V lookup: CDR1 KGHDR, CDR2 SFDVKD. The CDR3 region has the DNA TGTGCCACCAGTGATCCTGACAGGGACCACAATGAGCAGTTCTTC. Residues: CATSDPDRDHNEQFF.

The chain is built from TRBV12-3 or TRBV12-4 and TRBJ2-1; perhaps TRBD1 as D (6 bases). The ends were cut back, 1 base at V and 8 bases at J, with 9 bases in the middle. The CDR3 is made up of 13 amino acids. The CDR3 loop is CASSLVQGYEQFF. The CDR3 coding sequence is TGTGCCAGCAGTTTAGTACAGGGCTATGAGCAGTTCTTC.

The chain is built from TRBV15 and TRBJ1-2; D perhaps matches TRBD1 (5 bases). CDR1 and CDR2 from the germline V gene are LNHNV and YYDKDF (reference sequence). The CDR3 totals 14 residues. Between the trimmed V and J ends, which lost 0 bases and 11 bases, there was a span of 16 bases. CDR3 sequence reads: CATSRDLAQGAYTF. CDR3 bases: TGTGCCACCAGCAGAGACCTGGCGCAGGGTGCATACACCTTC.

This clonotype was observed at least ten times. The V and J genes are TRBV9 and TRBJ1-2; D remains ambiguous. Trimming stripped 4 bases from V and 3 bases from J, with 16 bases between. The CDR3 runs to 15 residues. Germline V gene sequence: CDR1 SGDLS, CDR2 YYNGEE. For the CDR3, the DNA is TGTGCCAGCAGCACACTGACTGGAAGTGACTATGGCTACACCTTC. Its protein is CASSTLTGSDYGYTF.

The CDR3 reads CATSDQGGSSANVLTF. CDR3 nucleotides: TGTGCCACCAGTGATCAGGGGGGCAGTTCGGCCAACGTCCTGACTTTC. The chain uses TRBV24-1 and TRBJ2-6; perhaps TRBD1 as D (7 bases). The CDR3 loop spans 16 amino acids. The ends were cut back, 3 bases at V and 6 bases at J, with 14 bases in the middle. CDR1 is KGHDR and CDR2 is SFDVKD in the germline V gene.